This TCR beta chain comes out of a study of T cells expressing NK-cell markers (TCRdb year 2020). Study-wide context: In sorted CD3+CD56+NKG2C+, CD3+CD56+NKG2C- and CD3+CD56-NKG2C+ T-cell subsets from roughly 8 donors, TCR beta-chain repertoires were profiled. Libraries were sequenced as 2 x 150 bp reads on Illumina HiSeq 2000/2500, MiSeq or NextSeq. Of the eight sequenced donors, seven were found to be HCMV-seropositive and one was found to be HCMV-seronegative. The eight sequenced donors were randomly selected healthy volunteers, three men and five women. What the study reported, not specific to this receptor: In over 5 donors, the dominant CD3+CD56+NKG2C+ clonotypes were among the top 10 CD8+ clonotypes and accounted for about 1.0-7.5% of CD8+ T cells. Those dominant clonotypes were again the most abundant among CD3+CD56-NKG2C+ cells in a handful of donors, at about 25-60.1%. Whether the expanded NKG2C-expressing T cell clones were specific for HCMV antigens remained unclear.

A commercial ELISA kit detecting HCMV-specific IgG in serum was used to determine HCMV serostatus. Ficoll density gradient centrifugation was used to isolate peripheral blood mononuclear cells from blood. TCRdb names Illumina HiSeq 2000 as the instrument used. TCR beta cDNA libraries were prepared using 5'RACE template switching, which introduced a universal primer site and unique molecular identifiers. cDNA synthesis was primed from the TCR beta constant segment and was followed by two successive PCR amplification steps. On the study's bioinformatics: MIGEC handled demultiplexing of the reads and grouping by UMI, while MiTCR was used to assemble and quantify clonotypes. To remove erroneous sequences, TCR cDNA sequences were retained only when supported by two or more reads. The tcR package was used for downstream repertoire analysis, and clonotypes were matched across fractions by CDR3 nucleotide sequence plus V segment. VDJmatch was used to annotate antigen specificity against VDJdb, with one amino acid substitution allowed in CDR3. After the reads were reprocessed by TCRdb, one entry was made per CDR3 protein sequence, with no DNA. The V and J calls were determined by TCRdb, not by the authors. The record for this sample contains 440,000 or so distinct CDR3 sequences. Of the sample, roughly 7.2% is held by the ten largest clones.

Remarks on this clonotype: Its antigen specificity is not known.

Looking up the germline V gene (reference sequence) yields CDR1 DFQATT and CDR2 SNEGSKA. The CDR3 sequence holds 16 residues, the cysteine and phenylalanine included. DNA was not recorded. The chain joins TRBV20-1 to TRBJ2-3. The source is a woman aged 18 to 75 in good health. Sequenced: blood T cells: a sorted CD56 or NKG2C T cell subset, CD4+ or CD8+ T cells, or bulk PBMC T cells (not recorded which). This receptor has the CDR3 CSARDVSVLHTDTQYF.